This T cell receptor (beta chain) was identified in a study of T cell changes during pregnancy in multiple sclerosis (dated 2019 in TCRdb). The study in broad terms: Changes in the T cell repertoire over the course of pregnancy were examined in this study in women with multiple sclerosis.

Measured from the cysteine to the phenylalanine, the CDR3 is 14 residues long. Of all the DNA, just the CDR3 is kept, 42 bases in frame from base 1. The germline V gene (reference sequence) yields MNHEY for CDR1 and SMNVEV for CDR2. V ends up 6 bases short and J 1 base short, with an unmatched junction base count of 4. Turning to this clone: No cognate antigen has been identified for it. Base qualities are not at hand, and no much larger clone is one base apart.

The library was produced with the immunoSEQ multiplex PCR assay. TCRdb carries this immuneACCESS record with in-frame sequences only. Its versions omit some clonotypes, under half of them owing to an unresolved V gene in the studies checked, with the rest unexplained. This sample comprises roughly 100,000 clones, roughly 91% of them detected only once. Around 1.8% of the sample comes from the top ten. This sequence uses TRBV27 and TRBJ1-2; 8 middle bases align to TRBD1. The material sequenced was peripheral blood, taken after pregnancy. The TCR comes from a female donor in good health, enrolled as a control in a pregnancy study. The DNA reads TGTGCCAGCAGGGGCAGGGGGCTTAACTATGGCTACACCTTC. It encodes CASRGRGLNYGYTF.